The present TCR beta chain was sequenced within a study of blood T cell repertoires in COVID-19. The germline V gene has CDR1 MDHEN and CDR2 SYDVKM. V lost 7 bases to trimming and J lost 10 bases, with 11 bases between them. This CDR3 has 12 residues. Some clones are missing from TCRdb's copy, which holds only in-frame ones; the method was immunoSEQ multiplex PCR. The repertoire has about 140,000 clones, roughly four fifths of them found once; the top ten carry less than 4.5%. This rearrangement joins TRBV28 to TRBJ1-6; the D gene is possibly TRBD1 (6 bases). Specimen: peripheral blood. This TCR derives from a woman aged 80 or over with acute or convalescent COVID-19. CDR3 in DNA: TGTGCCAGCACCATTAGGGGGTCACCCCTCCACTTT. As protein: CASTIRGSPLHF.